Reported below is one TCR beta chain. The V gene lost 7 bases and the J gene lost 10 bases, with 25 bases spanning the gap. Germline lookup yields CDR1 SQVTM and CDR2 ANQGSEA. This CDR3 has 14 amino acids. These data originate in a study of early T cells in non-severe SARS-CoV-2 infection. The protocol attached unique molecular identifiers to individual cDNA molecules. TCRdb re-called the 5' RACE reads with MiXCR, one entry per CDR3 protein. The sample yields about 71,000 distinct CDR3 sequences, approximately 13% seen once. Sequenced material: whole blood. This receptor was taken from an adult who was a healthcare worker with PCR-confirmed SARS-CoV-2 infection or an uninfected control (not recorded which). This chain links TRBV29-1 with TRBJ1-1; TRBD1 is a possible D gene (5 bases). The CDR3 nucleotides read TGCAGCGGAGCCACCATGGGGCCCGACCTGTTAGCTTTCTTT. It is translated as CSGATMGPDLLAFF.